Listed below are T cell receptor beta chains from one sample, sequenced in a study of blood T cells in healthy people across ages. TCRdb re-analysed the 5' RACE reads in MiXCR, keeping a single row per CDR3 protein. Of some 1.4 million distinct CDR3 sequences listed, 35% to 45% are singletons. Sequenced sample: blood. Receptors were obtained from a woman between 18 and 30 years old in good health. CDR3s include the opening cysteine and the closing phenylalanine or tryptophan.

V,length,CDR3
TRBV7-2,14,CASSSSGKAGELFF
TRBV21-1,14,CASSNRTAQETQYF
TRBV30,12,CAWGYRGNEQFF
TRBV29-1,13,CSVGPGGGQPQHF
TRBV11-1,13,CASSLGRQYEQYF
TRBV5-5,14,CASSFEWELNEQFF
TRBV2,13,CASSEDWYYGYTF
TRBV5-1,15,CASSSGDRSTDTQYF
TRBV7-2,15,CASSQTSGGFYEQYF
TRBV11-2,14,CASSSRAGGTEAFF
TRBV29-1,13,CGVGTPPINIQYF
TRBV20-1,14,CSARPPGHVVEQYF
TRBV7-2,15,CARSLGTSSNQPQHF
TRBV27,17,CASSSLRTSGRGDTQYF
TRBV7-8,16,CVSSLSGQAFQETQYF
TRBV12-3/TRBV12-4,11,CASREVETQYF
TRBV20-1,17,CSASIDGGGREQETQYF
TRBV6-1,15,CASSDAGYSNQPQHF
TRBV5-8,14,CASSLTQASYEQYF
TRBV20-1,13,CSPLDRVTYEQYF
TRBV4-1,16,CASSQGVRHSNQPQHF